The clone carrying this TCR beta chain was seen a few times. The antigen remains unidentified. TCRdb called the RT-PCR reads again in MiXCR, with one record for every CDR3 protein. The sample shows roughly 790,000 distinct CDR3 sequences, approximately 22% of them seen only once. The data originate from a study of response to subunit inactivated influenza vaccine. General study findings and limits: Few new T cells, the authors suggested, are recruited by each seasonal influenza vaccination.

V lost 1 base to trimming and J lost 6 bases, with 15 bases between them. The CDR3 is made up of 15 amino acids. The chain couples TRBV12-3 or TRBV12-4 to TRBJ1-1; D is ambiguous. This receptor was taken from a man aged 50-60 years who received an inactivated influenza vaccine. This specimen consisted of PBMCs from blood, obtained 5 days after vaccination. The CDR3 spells CASSLVGAADSEAFF. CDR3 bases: TGTGCCAGCAGTTTAGTAGGAGCGGCAGACTCTGAAGCTTTCTTT.